This T cell receptor beta chain was sequenced for a study of T cell responses to AZD1222 COVID-19 vaccine. Study-wide results and limits: Females made up more of the donors, who were largely white British, and clonal diversity may have come out too low.

This CDR3 is 12 amino acids long. Trimming took off 4 bases at V and 4 bases at J, with 7 bases between the two ends. A remark on this clone: Its antigen remains unidentified.

The data were produced by immunoSEQ multiplex PCR, yet TCRdb's version contains in-frame clones alone and is incomplete. The sample consists of about 150,000 clones, 90% of them appearing once. This receptor was obtained from an adult in good health. Material: peripheral blood, obtained on day 0 of AZD1222 vaccination. V gene TRBV12-3 or TRBV12-4 combines with J gene TRBJ1-2; D call uncertain. For the CDR3, the DNA is TGTGCCAGCAGTTCCAACGCCTATGGCTACACCTTC. Amino acids: CASSSNAYGYTF.